These 3 T cell receptor beta chains share one sample of origin, sequenced in a study of blood T cell repertoires in COVID-19. The protocol was immunoSEQ multiplex PCR, while the TCRdb copy is restricted to in-frame clones and leaves out a portion. The table has tens of thousands of clones, around 81% seen once. The sequenced material came from peripheral blood. These receptors were collected from a human donor in a cohort sampled during active COVID-19.

The chain carries TRBV24-1 and TRBJ1-1; tentative D call: TRBD1 (5 bases). The CDR3 length is 13 residues. Trimming took 7 bases from V and 1 from J, leaving 9 bases between them. The V gene's germline CDR1 is KGHDR and CDR2 SFDVKD. The CDR3 spells CATRTEGNTEAFF. The DNA for the CDR3 is TGTGCCACCAGGACAGAAGGGAACACTGAAGCTTTCTTT.

This clone has only a few counts. V and J are TRBV12-2 and TRBJ1-2; the table's D call, TRBD1, has no DNA check behind it. TRBV12-2 is annotated as a pseudogene. The CDR3 is 14 residues long. The CDR3 protein is CASRLGGQGEGYTF. In DNA, the CDR3 is TGTGCAAGTCGCTTAGGAGGACAGGGTGAGGGCTACACCTTC.

This clone has just one count. The V and J genes are TRBV3-1 (or the pseudogene TRBV3-2) and TRBJ2-2; 12 positions agree with TRBD2. CDR1 and CDR2 from the germline V gene are LGHDT and YNNKEL (reference sequence). J gave up 3 bases and V 4 bases, and 3 bases lay outside the gene matches. CDR3 length: 16 amino acids. The CDR3 is CASSPGLAGYTGELFF. The CDR3 DNA reads as TGTGCCAGCAGCCCTGGACTAGCGGGGTACACCGGGGAGCTGTTTTTT.